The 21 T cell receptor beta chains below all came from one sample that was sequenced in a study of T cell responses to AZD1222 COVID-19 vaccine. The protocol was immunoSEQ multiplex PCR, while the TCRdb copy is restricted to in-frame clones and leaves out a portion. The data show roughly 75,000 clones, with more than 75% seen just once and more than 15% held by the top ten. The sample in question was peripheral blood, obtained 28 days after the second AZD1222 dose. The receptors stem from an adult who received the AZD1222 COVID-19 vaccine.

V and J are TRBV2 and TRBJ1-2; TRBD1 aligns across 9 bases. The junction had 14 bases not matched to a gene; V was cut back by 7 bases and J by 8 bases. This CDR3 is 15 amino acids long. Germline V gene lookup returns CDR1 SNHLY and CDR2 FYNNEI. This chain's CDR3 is CASNGGTGPSEGYTF. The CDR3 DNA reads TGTGCCAGCAACGGCGGGACAGGGCCTTCCGAGGGCTACACCTTC.

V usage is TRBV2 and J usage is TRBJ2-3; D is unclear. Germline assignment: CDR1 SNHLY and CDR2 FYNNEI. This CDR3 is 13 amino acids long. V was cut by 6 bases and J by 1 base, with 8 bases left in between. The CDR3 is CASSKEGTDTQYF. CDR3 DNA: TGTGCCAGCAGCAAGGAAGGCACAGATACGCAGTATTTT.

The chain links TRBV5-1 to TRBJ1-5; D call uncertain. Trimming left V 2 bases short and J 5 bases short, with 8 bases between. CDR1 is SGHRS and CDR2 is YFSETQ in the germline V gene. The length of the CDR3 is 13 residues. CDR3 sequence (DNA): TGCGCCAGCAGCTTTTCGACTGATCAGCCCCAGCATTTT. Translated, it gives CASSFSTDQPQHF.

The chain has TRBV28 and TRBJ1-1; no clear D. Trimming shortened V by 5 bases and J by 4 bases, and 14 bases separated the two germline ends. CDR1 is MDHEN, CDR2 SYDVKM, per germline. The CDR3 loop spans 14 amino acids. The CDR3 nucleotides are TGTGCCAGCAGTCCCGTTCGGGGAGGCACTGAAGCTTTCTTT. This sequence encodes CASSPVRGGTEAFF.

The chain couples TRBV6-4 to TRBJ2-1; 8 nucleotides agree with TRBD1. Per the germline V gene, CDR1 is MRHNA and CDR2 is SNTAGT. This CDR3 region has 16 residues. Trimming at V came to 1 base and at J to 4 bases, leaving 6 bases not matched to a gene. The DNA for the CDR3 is TGTGCCAGCAGTGACTGGAACAGGGGGTTTTACAATGAGCAGTTCTTC. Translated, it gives CASSDWNRGFYNEQFF.

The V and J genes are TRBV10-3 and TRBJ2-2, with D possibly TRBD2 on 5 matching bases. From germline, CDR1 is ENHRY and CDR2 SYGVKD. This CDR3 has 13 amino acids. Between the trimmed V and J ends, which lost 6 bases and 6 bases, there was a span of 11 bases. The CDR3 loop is CAISRDFPGELFF. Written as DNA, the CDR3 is TGTGCCATCAGCCGGGATTTTCCCGGGGAGCTGTTTTTT.

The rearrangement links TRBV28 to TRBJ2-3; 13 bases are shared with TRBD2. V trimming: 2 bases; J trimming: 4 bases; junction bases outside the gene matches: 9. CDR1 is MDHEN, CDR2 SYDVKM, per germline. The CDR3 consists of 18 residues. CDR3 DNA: TGTGCCAGCAGTTTACCAACTAGCGGGGGGGATCCGGCAGATACGCAGTATTTT. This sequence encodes CASSLPTSGGDPADTQYF. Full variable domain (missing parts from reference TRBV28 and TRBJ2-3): DVKVTQSSRYLVKRTGEKVFLECVQDMDHENMFWYRQDPGLGLRLIYFSYDVKMKEKGDIPEGYSVSREKKERFSLILESASTNQTSMYLCASSLPTSGGDPADTQYFGPGTRLTVL.

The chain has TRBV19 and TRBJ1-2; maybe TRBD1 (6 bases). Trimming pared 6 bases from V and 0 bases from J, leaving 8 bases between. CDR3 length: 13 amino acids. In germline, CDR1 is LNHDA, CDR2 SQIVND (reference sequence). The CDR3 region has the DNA TGTGCCAGTAGGAAGGGGGCTAACTATGGCTACACCTTC. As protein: CASRKGANYGYTF.

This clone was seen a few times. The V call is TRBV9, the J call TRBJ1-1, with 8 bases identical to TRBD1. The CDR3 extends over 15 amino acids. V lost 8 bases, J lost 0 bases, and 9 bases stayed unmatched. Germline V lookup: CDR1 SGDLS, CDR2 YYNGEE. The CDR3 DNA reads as TGTGCCAGGCGGGGACAGGTTTTCATGAACACTGAAGCTTTCTTT. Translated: CARRGQVFMNTEAFF.

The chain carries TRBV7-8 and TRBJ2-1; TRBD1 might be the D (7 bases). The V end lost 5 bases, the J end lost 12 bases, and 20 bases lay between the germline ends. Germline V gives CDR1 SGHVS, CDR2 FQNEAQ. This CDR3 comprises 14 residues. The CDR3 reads CASSAAPQGGRQFF. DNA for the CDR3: TGTGCCAGCAGCGCCGCCCCTCAGGGGGGACGGCAGTTCTTC.

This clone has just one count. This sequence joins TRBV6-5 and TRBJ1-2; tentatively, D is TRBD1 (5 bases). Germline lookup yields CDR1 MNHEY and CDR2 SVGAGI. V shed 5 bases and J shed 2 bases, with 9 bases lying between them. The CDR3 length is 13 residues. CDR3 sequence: CASSPGKNYGYTF. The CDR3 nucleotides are TGTGCCAGCAGTCCAGGGAAGAACTATGGCTACACCTTC.

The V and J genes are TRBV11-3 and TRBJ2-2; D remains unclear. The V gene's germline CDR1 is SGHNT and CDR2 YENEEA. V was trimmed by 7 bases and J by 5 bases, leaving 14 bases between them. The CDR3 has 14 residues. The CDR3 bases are TGTGCCAGCACAAAAAATTTGGGGACCGGGGAGCTGTTTTTT. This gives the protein CASTKNLGTGELFF.

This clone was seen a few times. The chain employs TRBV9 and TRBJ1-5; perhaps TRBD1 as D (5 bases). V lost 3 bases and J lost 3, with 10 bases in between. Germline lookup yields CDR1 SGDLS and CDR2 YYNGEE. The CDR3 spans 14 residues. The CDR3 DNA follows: TGTGCCAGCAGCGCCGGGGCAAACAATCAGCCCCAGCATTTT. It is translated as CASSAGANNQPQHF. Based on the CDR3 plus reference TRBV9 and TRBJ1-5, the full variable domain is DSGVTQTPKHLITATGQRVTLRCSPRSGDLSVYWYQQSLDQGLQFLIQYYNGEERAKGNILERFSAQQFPDLHSELNLSSLELGDSALYFCASSAGANNQPQHFGDGTRLSIL.

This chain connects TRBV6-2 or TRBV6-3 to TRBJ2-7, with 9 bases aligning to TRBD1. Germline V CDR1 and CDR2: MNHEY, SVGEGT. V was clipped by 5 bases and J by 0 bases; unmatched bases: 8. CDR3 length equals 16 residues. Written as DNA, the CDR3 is TGTGCCAGCAGTAACCCCCGGGACAGGGCCTCCTACGAGCAGTACTTC. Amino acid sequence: CASSNPRDRASYEQYF.

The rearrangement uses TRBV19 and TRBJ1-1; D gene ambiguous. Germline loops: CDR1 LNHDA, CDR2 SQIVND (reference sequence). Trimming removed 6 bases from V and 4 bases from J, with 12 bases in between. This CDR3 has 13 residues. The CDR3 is CASSLRQSTEAFF. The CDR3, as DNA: TGTGCCAGTAGCCTGAGGCAGAGCACTGAAGCTTTCTTT.

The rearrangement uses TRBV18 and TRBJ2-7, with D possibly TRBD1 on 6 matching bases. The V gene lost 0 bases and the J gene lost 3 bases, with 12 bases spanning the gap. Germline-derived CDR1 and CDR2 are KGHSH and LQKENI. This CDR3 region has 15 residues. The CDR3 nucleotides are TGTGCCAGCTCACCACCGAATCCCAGGGGCTACGAGCAGTACTTC. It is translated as CASSPPNPRGYEQYF.

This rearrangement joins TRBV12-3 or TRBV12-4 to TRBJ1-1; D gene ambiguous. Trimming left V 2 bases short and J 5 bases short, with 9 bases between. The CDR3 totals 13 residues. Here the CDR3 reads CASSLSPLTEAFF. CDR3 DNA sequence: TGTGCCAGCAGTTTATCCCCATTAACTGAAGCTTTCTTT.

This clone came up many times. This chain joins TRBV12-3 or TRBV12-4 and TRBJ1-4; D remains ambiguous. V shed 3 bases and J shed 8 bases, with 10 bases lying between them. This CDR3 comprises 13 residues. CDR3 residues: CASSFAPTEKLFF. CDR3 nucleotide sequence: TGTGCCAGCAGTTTCGCCCCGACGGAAAAACTGTTTTTT.

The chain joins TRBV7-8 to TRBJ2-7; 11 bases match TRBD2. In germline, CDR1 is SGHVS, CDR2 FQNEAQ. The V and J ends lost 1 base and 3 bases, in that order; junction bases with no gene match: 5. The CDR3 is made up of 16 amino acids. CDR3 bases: TGTGCCAGCAGCTTAGAAACTAGCGGGGGCTTCTACGAGCAGTACTTC. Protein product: CASSLETSGGFYEQYF.

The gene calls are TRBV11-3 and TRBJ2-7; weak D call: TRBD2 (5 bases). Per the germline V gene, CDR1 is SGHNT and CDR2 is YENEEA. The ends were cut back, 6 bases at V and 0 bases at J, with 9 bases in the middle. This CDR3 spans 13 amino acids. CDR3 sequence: CASRTGVSYEQYF. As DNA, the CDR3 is TGTGCCAGCAGAACCGGGGTCTCCTACGAGCAGTACTTC.

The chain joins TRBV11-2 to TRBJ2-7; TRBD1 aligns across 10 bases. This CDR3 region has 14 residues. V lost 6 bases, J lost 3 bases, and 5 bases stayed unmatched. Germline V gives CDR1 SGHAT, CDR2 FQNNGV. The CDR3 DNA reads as TGTGCCAGCAGGCCGACAGGGGGCAACTACGAGCAGTACTTC. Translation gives CASRPTGGNYEQYF.